The 24 T cell receptor beta chains reported below all come from one sample, sequenced in a study of tumor-infiltrating lymphocytes in primary liver carcinoma. The source material, roughly 20-31 mg of unsorted bulk tissue, was used to co-extract RNA and DNA. Starting material of about 0.45 ug total RNA yielded TCR beta cDNA via a constant-region primer. Libraries for TCR beta were built through three nested multiplex PCR rounds, which together made up a slightly modified ARM-PCR procedure. Amplification in the first two PCR rounds was performed using TRBV1-TRBV30 forward primers and a C-beta reverse primer for approximately 10 cycles each. TCRdb reprocessed the multiplex PCR reads with MiXCR, giving one entry per CDR3 protein. This table has about 120,000 distinct CDR3 sequences, 50% to 70% appearing once. Sequencing was performed on liver tumor tissue from sampling region 1. Subset specified: tumor region T1, superior pole. These receptors originate from a woman between 55 and 75 years old with primary liver carcinoma and hepatitis B virus infection.

The V call is TRBV30, the J call TRBJ1-1, with D hard to call. Germline V gene data show CDR1 as GTSNPN and CDR2 as SVGIG (reference sequence). There are 14 residues in the CDR3. Trimming took 0 bases from V and 4 from J, leaving 12 bases between them. The CDR3 DNA is TGTGCCTGGAGTGTACGTCGCGAAGGCACTGAAGCTTTCTTT. This gives the protein CAWSVRREGTEAFF. The full variable domain, with the rest looked up from reference TRBV30 and TRBJ1-1, is SQTIHQWPATLVQPVGSPLSLECTVEGTSNPNLYWYRQAAGRGLQLLFYSVGIGQISSEVPQNLSASRPQDRQFILSSKKLLLSDSGFYLCAWSVRREGTEAFFGQGTRLTVV.

This clonotype was detected only a few times. This chain connects TRBV12-3 or TRBV12-4 to TRBJ2-6, with 8 bases matching TRBD2. The CDR3 is 19 amino acids. V lost 1 base and J lost 3; bases outside the gene matches: 11. The CDR3 loop is CASSLGMGRGANGANVLTF. The CDR3 nucleotides are TGTGCCAGCAGTTTAGGGATGGGGCGGGGGGCGAATGGGGCCAACGTCCTGACTTTC.

About this clonotype itself: The CDR3 does not end in the conserved phenylalanine or tryptophan, so this is likely a read error. This chain connects TRBV29-1 to TRBJ2-5; 11 bases are shared with TRBD1. V lost 8 bases to trimming and J lost 7 bases; unmatched junction nucleotides: 6. The CDR3 sequence is 12 residues long. Germline loops: CDR1 SQVTM, CDR2 ANQGSEA. DNA of the CDR3: TGCAGCCTGGGACAGGGGGAGGGGACCCAGTACCTC. It yields the protein CSLGQGEGTQYL.

With regard to this clonotype: A single base separates this from a much larger clone, so it may be a read error. CDR3: CASNLRDVSPLHF. The CDR3 region has the DNA TGTGCCAGCAATTTAAGGGATGTTTCACCCCTCCACTTT. This chain links TRBV12-3 or TRBV12-4 with TRBJ1-6; D unresolved. The CDR3 length is 13 residues.

The genes are TRBV11-1 and TRBJ2-7; 10 bases agree with TRBD1. V shed 5 bases and J 2 bases; nucleotides not matched to a gene: 3. The germline CDR1 and CDR2 sequences are SGHAT and FQDESV (reference sequence). There are 14 residues in the CDR3. CDR3 DNA sequence: TGTGCCAGCAGCCGGGACAGGGGAACCTACGAGCAGTACTTC. This codes for CASSRDRGTYEQYF.

The V gene is TRBV5-1, the J gene TRBJ2-2; 8 nucleotides match TRBD2. This CDR3 is 15 amino acids long. Per germline, CDR1 SGHRS and CDR2 YFSETQ. Trimming removed 4 bases from V and 8 bases from J; junction bases left unmatched: 10. CDR3 DNA sequence: TGCGCCAGCAGCCCCCAAGCGGGAGTGGCAGGGGAGCTGTTTTTT. The encoded protein is CASSPQAGVAGELFF.

Many counts were recorded for this clonotype. This chain connects TRBV5-4 to TRBJ2-7; weak D call: TRBD1 (9 bases). Trimming stripped 3 bases from V and 3 bases from J, with 19 bases between. The germline V gene has CDR1 SGHNT and CDR2 YYREEE (reference sequence). There are 16 residues in the CDR3. This CDR3 reads CASSYGGGQGVYEQYF. The DNA for the CDR3 is TGTGCCAGCAGCTACGGGGGGGGACAGGGAGTCTACGAGCAGTACTTC.

As for this clonotype: This may be a read error, as it is one base from a much larger clone. V is TRBV6-5 and J is TRBJ1-1; possibly TRBD1 for D (5 bases). Trimming removed 6 bases at V and 3 bases at J, with 20 bases between. This CDR3 spans 16 amino acids. Germline V gene lookup returns CDR1 MNHEY and CDR2 SVGAGI. CDR3 coding DNA: TGTGCCAGCAGCCCCGGCGGGAGGGGCATGGACACTGAAGCTTTCTTT. This codes for CASSPGGRGMDTEAFF.

For this clonotype: An end of the junction differs from the germline gene, which may be a read error. The gene calls are TRBV29-1 and TRBJ2-3, with no clear D. In germline, CDR1 is SQVTM, CDR2 ANQGSEA. The CDR3 has 10 amino acids. CDR3 sequence: CSSYTDTQQF. The CDR3 DNA is TGCAGCTCCTACACAGATACGCAGCAATTT.

The chain combines TRBV11-2 with TRBJ2-7; 8 bases match TRBD1. Trimming removed 9 bases from V and 8 bases from J; junction bases left unmatched: 15. The V gene's germline CDR1 is SGHAT and CDR2 FQNNGV. The CDR3 extends over 14 amino acids. CDR3 sequence: CARSLTGTGLKQYF. The CDR3 bases are TGTGCCAGGAGCCTGACCGGGACAGGCTTGAAGCAGTACTTC. The full variable domain, rest sourced from reference TRBV11-2 and TRBJ2-7, is EAGVAQSPRYKIIEKRQSVAFWCNPISGHATLYWYQQILGQGPKLLIQFQNNGVVDDSQLPKDRFSAERLKGVDSTLKIQPAKLEDSAVYLCARSLTGTGLKQYFGPGTRLTVT.

The V call is TRBV24-1, the J call TRBJ2-1, with D hard to call. Trimming took off 0 bases at V and 12 bases at J, with 11 bases between the two ends. The germline CDR1 and CDR2 sequences are KGHDR and SFDVKD. The CDR3 has 13 residues. The CDR3 sequence is CATSDLGPMGQFF. CDR3 DNA: TGTGCCACCAGTGATTTGGGACCCATGGGGCAGTTCTTC.

Worth noting for this clonotype: One junction end does not reproduce the germline sequence, and a read error may be involved. The chain is built from TRBV29-1 and TRBJ2-2; 7 bases are shared with TRBD2. In germline, CDR1 is SQVTM, CDR2 ANQGSEA. The CDR3 is 13 residues long. CDR3 in DNA: TGCAACGTTGAAGTAAGCGGGAACGGGGAGCTGTTTTTT. It codes for CNVEVSGNGELFF.

As regards this clonotype: A much larger clone lies a single base off, so this may be a read error. The V gene is TRBV6-1, the J gene TRBJ2-3, with 11 bases aligning to TRBD2. Trimming at V came to 6 bases and at J to 9 bases, leaving 11 bases not matched to a gene. The CDR3 is 15 amino acids. Germline V gene data show CDR1 as MNHNS and CDR2 as SASEGT. CDR3 DNA: TGTGCCAGCAGGGAGTATAGCGGGAGGGCCGGCACGCAGTATTTT. Amino acids: CASREYSGRAGTQYF.

The sample holds many counts of this clonotype. J is TRBJ1-5 and V is TRBV6-5; perhaps TRBD1 as D (5 bases). Germline CDR1 is MNHEY and CDR2 is SVGAGI. Trimming removed 2 bases from V and 6 bases from J, with 11 bases in between. The CDR3 runs 14 residues. Written as DNA, the CDR3 is TGTGCCAGCAGTTACGCGGGGCTGGGTCAGCCCCAGCATTTT. It specifies CASSYAGLGQPQHF.

This clonotype was seen just once. This sequence may be a read error, since a much larger clone differs from it by one base. This chain connects TRBV12-3 or TRBV12-4 to TRBJ2-3, with TRBD2 matching 10 bases. CDR3 length equals 15 residues. The CDR3 reads CAQYRLAGEGDMQYF. The CDR3 DNA reads TGTGCCCAGTATAGGCTAGCGGGAGAAGGAGATATGCAGTATTTT.

Comment on this clonotype: Mismatch with germline at one junction end may stem from a read error. The rearrangement uses TRBV5-6 and TRBJ1-1; D uncertain. Germline CDR1 and CDR2: SGHDT and YYEEEE. CDR3 length: 15 residues. The DNA for the CDR3 is TGTGCCAGCAGCTTGCGCTTTACACGAGTCACTGAAGCTTTCTTC. Protein sequence: CASSLRFTRVTEAFF.

For this clonotype: This sequence may be a read error, since a much larger clone differs from it by one base. The genes are TRBV7-8 and TRBJ2-3, with 7 positions matching TRBD2. Germline assignment: CDR1 SGHVS and CDR2 FQNEAQ. CDR3 size: 14 residues. The CDR3 loop is CANSSRGGTDTQYF. The CDR3 nucleotides are TGTGCCAACAGCTCTCGGGGAGGGACAGATACGCAGTATTTT.

V usage is TRBV6-5 and J usage is TRBJ2-1, with 9 nucleotides matching TRBD2. V lost 7 bases to trimming and J lost 0 bases; unmatched junction nucleotides: 19. CDR3 size: 20 residues. The germline gives CDR1 MNHEY, CDR2 SVGAGI. This CDR3 is CASTPRTSGSLVSSYNEQFF. CDR3 coding DNA: TGTGCCAGCACTCCACGAACTAGCGGGTCTTTGGTGAGCTCCTACAATGAGCAGTTCTTC.

The chain uses TRBV11-2 and TRBJ2-1, with D possibly TRBD2 on 5 matching bases. Germline CDR1 is SGHAT and CDR2 is FQNNGV. This CDR3 has 15 amino acids. V lost 11 bases and J 9 bases, leaving 26 bases between the germline ends. The CDR3 nucleotides read TGTGCCTACAGCTTAGAGAGTGGGAGTGTGAGTGAGCAGTTCTTC. Its translation: CAYSLESGSVSEQFF.

Comment on this clonotype: This clone may be a read error of a much larger clone one base away. The chain carries TRBV12-5 and TRBJ2-1; TRBD2 matches 10 bases. The CDR3 has 12 amino acids. Germline-derived CDR1 and CDR2 are LGHNT and FRNRAP. The CDR3 DNA follows: TGTGTTAGTAGCGGGAGGAAGAATGAGCAGTTCTTC. Translating gives CVSSGRKNEQFF.

About this clonotype itself: At one of its ends the junction is not consistent with the germline gene, which may arise from a read error. This chain uses TRBV11-1 with TRBJ2-3; possible D gene TRBD2, 6 bases. Germline V gene data show CDR1 as SGHAT and CDR2 as FQDESV (reference sequence). CDR3 length: 14 residues. CDR3 DNA: TGTGTCAGCAGACTAAGGCAACGTACGGGAGAGTCTCACTTT. It specifies CVSRLRQRTGESHF.

The sample holds many counts of this clonotype. This sequence joins TRBV29-1 and TRBJ2-7; D gene unclear. Germline V gives CDR1 SQVTM, CDR2 ANQGSEA. This CDR3 comprises 13 residues. V dropped 7 bases and J dropped 4 bases, with 17 bases sitting between them. CDR3: CSGSQGNIYEQYF. The CDR3 DNA reads as TGCAGCGGATCACAAGGCAATATTTACGAGCAGTACTTC.

Concerning this clonotype itself: A read error may be the cause here, since a much bigger clone is one base away. The chain links TRBV6-1 to TRBJ1-5; D may be TRBD1 (5 bases). The germline V gene has CDR1 MNHNS and CDR2 SASEGT. The CDR3 spans 15 residues. The DNA of the CDR3 is TGTTCCAGCACGGGAGGGGCGGCGGCAAGTCAGCCCCAGCATTTT. Amino acid sequence: CSSTGGAAASQPQHF.

This clonotype was seen ten or more times. The rearrangement links TRBV12-3 or TRBV12-4 to TRBJ1-3, with D unclear. Trimming removed 6 bases from V and 5 bases from J, with 5 bases in between. The CDR3 has 11 residues. The CDR3 DNA is TGTGCCAGCAGATTTAGAAACACCATATATTTT. Protein: CASRFRNTIYF.